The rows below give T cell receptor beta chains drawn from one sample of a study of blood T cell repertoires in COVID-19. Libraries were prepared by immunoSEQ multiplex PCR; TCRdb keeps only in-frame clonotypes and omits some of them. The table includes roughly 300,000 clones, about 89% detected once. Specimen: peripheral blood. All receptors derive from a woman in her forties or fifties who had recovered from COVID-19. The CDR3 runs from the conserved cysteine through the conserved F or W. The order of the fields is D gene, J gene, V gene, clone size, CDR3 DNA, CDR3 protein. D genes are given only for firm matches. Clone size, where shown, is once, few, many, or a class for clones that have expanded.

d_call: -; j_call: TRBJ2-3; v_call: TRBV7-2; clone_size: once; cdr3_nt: TGTGCCAGCAGCTTTCCGGGACAACCCACAGATACGCAGTATTTT; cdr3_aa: CASSFPGQPTDTQYF
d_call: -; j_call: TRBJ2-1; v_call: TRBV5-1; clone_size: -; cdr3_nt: TGCGCCAGCAGCTTGGTTTCGGGACCGAAGGGGGATGAGCAGTTCTTC; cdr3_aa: CASSLVSGPKGDEQFF
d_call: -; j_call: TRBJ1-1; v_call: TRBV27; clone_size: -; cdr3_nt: TGTGCCAGCAGCCAGACATTATCCACTGAAGCTTTCTTT; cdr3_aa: CASSQTLSTEAFF
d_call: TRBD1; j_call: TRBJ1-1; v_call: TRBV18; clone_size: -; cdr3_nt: TGTGCCAGCTCAGCCGCAGGGGGTGGTAGTAGCACTGAAGCTTTCTTT; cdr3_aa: CASSAAGGGSSTEAFF
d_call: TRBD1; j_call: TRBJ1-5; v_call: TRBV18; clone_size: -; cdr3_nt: TGTGCCAGCTCAGTGGACAGGGCGAACAATCAGCCCCAGCATTTT; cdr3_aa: CASSVDRANNQPQHF
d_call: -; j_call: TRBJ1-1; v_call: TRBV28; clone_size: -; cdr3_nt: TGTGCCAGCAGTCCACTAACGGGACTGACTGAAGCTTTCTTT; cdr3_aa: CASSPLTGLTEAFF
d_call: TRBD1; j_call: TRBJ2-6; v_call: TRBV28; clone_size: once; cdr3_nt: TGTGCCATCACTGGGGGACAGTCCTCTGGGGCCAACGTCCTGACTTTC; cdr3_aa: CAITGGQSSGANVLTF
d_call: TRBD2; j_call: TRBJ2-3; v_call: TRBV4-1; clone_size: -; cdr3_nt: TGCGCCAGCAGCGTGCGACTAGCTGATTGGGCAGATACGCAGTATTTT; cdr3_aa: CASSVRLADWADTQYF
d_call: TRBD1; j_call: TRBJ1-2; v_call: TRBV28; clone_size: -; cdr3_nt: TGTGCCAGCAGTCTTACAGGGGTCGGCTACACCTTC; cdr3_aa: CASSLTGVGYTF
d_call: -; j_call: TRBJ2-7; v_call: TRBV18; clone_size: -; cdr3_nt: TGTGCCAGCTCACGCGCCGCAGGGGATTACGAGCAGTACTTC; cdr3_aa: CASSRAAGDYEQYF
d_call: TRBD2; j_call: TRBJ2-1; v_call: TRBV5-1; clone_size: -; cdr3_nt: TGCGCCAGCAGCTTGACTAGCGGGAGTAGAGGCAATGAGCAGTTCTTC; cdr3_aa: CASSLTSGSRGNEQFF
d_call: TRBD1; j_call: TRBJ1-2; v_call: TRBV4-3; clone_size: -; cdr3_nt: TGCGCCAGCAGCCAAGTAGAGGGGGCAGGCTATGGCTACACCTTC; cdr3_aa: CASSQVEGAGYGYTF
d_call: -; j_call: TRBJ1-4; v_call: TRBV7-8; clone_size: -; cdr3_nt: TGTGCCAGCAGCACACAGGGAATGGATGAAAAACTGTTTTTT; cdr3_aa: CASSTQGMDEKLFF
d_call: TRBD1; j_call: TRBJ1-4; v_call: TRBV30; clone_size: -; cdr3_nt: TGTGCCCTAGGGGGCGCCGGTGAAAAACTGTTTTTT; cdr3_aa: CALGGAGEKLFF
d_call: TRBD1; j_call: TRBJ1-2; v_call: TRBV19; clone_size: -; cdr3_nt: TGTGCCAGTAGCAGACTGACAGGGGAAAGTGGCTACACCTTC; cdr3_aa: CASSRLTGESGYTF
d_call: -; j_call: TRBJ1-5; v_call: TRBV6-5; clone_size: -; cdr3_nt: TGTGCCAGCAGTTATCGATGGGCGTGGGCTCAGCCCCAGCATTTT; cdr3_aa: CASSYRWAWAQPQHF
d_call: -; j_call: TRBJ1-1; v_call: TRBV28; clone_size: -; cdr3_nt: TGTGCCAGTAACAGGGCTATAACTGAAGCTTTCTTT; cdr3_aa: CASNRAITEAFF
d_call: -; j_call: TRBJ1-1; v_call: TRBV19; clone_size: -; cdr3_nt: TGTGCCAGTAGTATGGGAGGCGGGAACACTGAAGCTTTCTTT; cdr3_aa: CASSMGGGNTEAFF
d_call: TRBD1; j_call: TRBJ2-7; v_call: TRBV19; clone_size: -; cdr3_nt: TGTGCCAGCACAGGACAGGACGAGCAGTACTTC; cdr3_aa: CASTGQDEQYF
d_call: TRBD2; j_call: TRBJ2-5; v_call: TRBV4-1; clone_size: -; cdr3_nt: TGCGCCAGCAGTCGCGGGAGAGAAGAGACCCAGTACTTC; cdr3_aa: CASSRGREETQYF
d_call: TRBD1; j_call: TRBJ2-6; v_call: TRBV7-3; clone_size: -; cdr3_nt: TGTGCCAGCAGCTGGGACAGGGGGCCCTCTGGGGCCAACGTCCTGACTTTC; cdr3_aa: CASSWDRGPSGANVLTF
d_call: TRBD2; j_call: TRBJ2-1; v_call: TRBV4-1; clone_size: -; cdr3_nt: TGCGCCAGCAGCACAAGAGGGAGCGGGAGAGCCAATGAGCAGTTCTTC; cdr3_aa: CASSTRGSGRANEQFF
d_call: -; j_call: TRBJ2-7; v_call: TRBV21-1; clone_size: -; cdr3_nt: TGTGCCAGCAGCCAACGGGACACCTACGAGCAGTACTTC; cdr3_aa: CASSQRDTYEQYF
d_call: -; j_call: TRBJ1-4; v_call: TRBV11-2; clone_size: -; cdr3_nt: TGTGCCAGCAGCTTAGTGGGTGGGCGTAATGAAAAACTGTTTTTT; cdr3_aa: CASSLVGGRNEKLFF
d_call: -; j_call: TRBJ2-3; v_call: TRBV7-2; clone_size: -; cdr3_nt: TGTGCCAGCAGCTTAGGGAGGGGGCGGGCAGATACGCAGTATTTT; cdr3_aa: CASSLGRGRADTQYF
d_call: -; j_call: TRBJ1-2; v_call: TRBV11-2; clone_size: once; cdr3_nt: TGTGCCAGCAGACAAGCGGGGACCTTTAACTATGGCTACACCTTC; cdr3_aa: CASRQAGTFNYGYTF
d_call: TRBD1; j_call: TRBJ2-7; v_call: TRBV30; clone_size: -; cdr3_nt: TGTGCCTGGAGGGACAGGGGGCGAAACTACGAGCAGTACTTC; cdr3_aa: CAWRDRGRNYEQYF
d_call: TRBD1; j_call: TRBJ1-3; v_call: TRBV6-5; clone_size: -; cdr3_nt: TGTGCCAGCTGCTTAGGGACAGAAGGAAACACCATATATTTT; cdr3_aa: CASCLGTEGNTIYF
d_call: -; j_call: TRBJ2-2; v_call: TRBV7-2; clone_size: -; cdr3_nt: TGTGCCAGCAGCTTACATACTCCCCGGAACACCGGGGAGCTGTTTTTT; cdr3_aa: CASSLHTPRNTGELFF
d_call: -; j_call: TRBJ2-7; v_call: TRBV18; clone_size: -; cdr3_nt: TGTGCCAGCTCACTACGACCGGGACTTTTCTCCTACGAGCAGTACTTC; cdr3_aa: CASSLRPGLFSYEQYF
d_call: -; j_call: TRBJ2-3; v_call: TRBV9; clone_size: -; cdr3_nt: TGTGCCAGCAGCCCCAGAGGAAACACGCAGTATTTT; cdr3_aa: CASSPRGNTQYF
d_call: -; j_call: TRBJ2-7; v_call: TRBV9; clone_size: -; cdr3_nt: TGTGCCAGCAGCGTAGGGGCCGGGGGCTCCTACGAGCAGTACTTC; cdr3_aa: CASSVGAGGSYEQYF
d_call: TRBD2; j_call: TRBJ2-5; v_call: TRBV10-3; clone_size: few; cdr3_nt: TGTGCCATCAGTGAAGGCCTAGCGGGAGTGAGGGGTGCGGAGACCCAGTACTTC; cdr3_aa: CAISEGLAGVRGAETQYF
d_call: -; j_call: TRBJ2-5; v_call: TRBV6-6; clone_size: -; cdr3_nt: TGTGCCAGCATTTTACGTCCTAACGGGGAGACCCAGTACTTC; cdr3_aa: CASILRPNGETQYF
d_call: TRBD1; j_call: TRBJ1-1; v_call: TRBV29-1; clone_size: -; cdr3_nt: TGCAGCGCCGGACAGGCCTTTGAAGCTTTCTTT; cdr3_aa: CSAGQAFEAFF
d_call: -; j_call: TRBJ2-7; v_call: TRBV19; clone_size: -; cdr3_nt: TGTGCCACCCAAGGTGAGAGGGAGTACGAGCAGTACTTC; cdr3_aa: CATQGEREYEQYF
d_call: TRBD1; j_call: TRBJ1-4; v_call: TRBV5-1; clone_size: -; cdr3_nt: TGCGCCAGCAGCAGAACAGGGGAAAGGAATGAAAAACTGTTTTTT; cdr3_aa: CASSRTGERNEKLFF
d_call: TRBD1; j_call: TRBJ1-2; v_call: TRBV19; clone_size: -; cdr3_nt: TGTGCCAGTAGTATTTCTTGGGACAGGGCCTATGGCTACACCTTC; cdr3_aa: CASSISWDRAYGYTF
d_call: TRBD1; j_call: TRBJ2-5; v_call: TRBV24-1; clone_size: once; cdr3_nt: TGTGCCACCGCGGGACAGGGGATAGAGACCCAGTACTTC; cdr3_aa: CATAGQGIETQYF
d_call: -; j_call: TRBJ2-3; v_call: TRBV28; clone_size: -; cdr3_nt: TGTGCCAGCAGGCGTTTTCAGGGCACAGATACGCAGTATTTT; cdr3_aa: CASRRFQGTDTQYF